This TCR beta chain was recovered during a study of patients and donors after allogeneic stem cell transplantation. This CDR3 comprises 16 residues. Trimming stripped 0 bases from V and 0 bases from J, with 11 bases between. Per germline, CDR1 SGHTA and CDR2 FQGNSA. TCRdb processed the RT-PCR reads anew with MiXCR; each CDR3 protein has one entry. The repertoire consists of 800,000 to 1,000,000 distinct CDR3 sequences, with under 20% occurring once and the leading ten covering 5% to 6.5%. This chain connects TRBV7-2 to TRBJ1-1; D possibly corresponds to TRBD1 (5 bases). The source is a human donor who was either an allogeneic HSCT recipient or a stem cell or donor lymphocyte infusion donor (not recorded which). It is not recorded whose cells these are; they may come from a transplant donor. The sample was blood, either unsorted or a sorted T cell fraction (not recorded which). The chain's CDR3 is CASSLAQWGLNTEAFF. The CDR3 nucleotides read TGTGCCAGCAGCTTAGCGCAGTGGGGGTTGAACACTGAAGCTTTCTTT. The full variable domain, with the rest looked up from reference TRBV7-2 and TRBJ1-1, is GAGVSQSPSNKVTEKGKDVELRCDPISGHTALYWYRQSLGQGLEFLIYFQGNSAPDKSGLPSDRFSAERTGGSVSTLTIQRTQQEDSAVYLCASSLAQWGLNTEAFFGQGTRLTVV.